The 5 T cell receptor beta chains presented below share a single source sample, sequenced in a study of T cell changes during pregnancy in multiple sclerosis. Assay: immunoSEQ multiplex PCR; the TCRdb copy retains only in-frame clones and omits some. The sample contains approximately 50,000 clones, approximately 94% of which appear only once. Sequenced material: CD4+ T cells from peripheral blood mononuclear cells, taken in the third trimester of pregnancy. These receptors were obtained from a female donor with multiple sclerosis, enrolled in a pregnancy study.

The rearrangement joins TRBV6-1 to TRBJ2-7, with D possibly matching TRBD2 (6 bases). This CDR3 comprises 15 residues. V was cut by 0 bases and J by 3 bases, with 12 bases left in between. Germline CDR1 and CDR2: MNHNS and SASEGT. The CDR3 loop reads CASSEAPGLRYEQYF. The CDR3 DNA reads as TGTGCCAGCAGTGAAGCTCCGGGACTTCGCTACGAGCAGTACTTC.

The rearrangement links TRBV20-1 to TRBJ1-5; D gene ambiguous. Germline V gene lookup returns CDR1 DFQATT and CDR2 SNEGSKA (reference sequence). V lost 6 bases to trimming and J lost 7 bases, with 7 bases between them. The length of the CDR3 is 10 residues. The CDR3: CSAPGQPQHF. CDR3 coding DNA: TGCAGTGCCCCAGGCCAGCCCCAGCATTTT.

The CDR3 is CATSRNRDGYTF. CDR3 DNA: TGTGCCACCAGCAGAAACAGGGACGGCTACACCTTC. This chain uses TRBV15 with TRBJ1-2; possibly TRBD1 for D (6 bases). Between the trimmed V and J ends, which lost 2 bases and 8 bases, there was a span of 9 bases. There are 12 residues in the CDR3. CDR1 is LNHNV, CDR2 YYDKDF, per germline (reference sequence).

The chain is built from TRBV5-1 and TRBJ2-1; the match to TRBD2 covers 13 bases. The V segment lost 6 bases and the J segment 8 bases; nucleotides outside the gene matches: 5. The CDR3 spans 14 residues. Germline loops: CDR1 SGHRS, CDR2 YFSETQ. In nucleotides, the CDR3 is TGCGCCAGCAAGGGACTAGCGGGACATGATGAGCAGTTCTTC. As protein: CASKGLAGHDEQFF.

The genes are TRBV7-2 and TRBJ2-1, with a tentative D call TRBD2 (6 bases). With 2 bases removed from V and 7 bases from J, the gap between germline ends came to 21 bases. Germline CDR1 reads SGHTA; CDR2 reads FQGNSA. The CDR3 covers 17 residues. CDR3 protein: CASSLLGTGVVKNEQFF. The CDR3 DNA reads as TGTGCCAGCAGCTTACTAGGGACGGGGGTAGTAAAAAATGAGCAGTTCTTC.